This passage covers 14 T cell receptor beta chains from one sample sequenced in a study of blood T cell repertoires in COVID-19. Libraries were prepared by immunoSEQ multiplex PCR; TCRdb keeps only in-frame clonotypes and omits some of them. The sample has about 220,000 clones, roughly 87% seen once; the top ten hold 1.5% to 2%. The specimen was peripheral blood. These receptors were taken from a man between 40 and 49 years old with active or convalescent COVID-19.

V and J are TRBV10-3 and TRBJ1-5; no definite D call. V was clipped by 2 bases and J by 5 bases, with 4 bases between them. The germline gives CDR1 ENHRY, CDR2 SYGVKD. The CDR3 consists of 12 residues. The DNA of the CDR3 is TGTGCCATCAGTGAGCCTCATCAGCCCCAGCATTTT. This codes for CAISEPHQPQHF.

The V and J genes are TRBV3-1 (or the pseudogene TRBV3-2) and TRBJ2-2, with D perhaps matching TRBD1 (5 bases). Germline V gene sequence: CDR1 LGHDT, CDR2 YNNKEL (reference sequence). Trimming removed 4 bases from V and 5 bases from J, with 14 bases in between. This CDR3 is 15 amino acids long. The DNA of the CDR3 is TGTGCCAGCAGCCCCCAGGGTACCCGTACCGGGGAGCTGTTTTTT. Amino acid sequence: CASSPQGTRTGELFF.

The chain carries TRBV11-2 and TRBJ2-3; 7 bases fit TRBD1. V gave up 5 bases and J gave up 1 base; unmatched junction bases: 6. The CDR3 has 15 residues. The germline V gene encodes CDR1 SGHAT and CDR2 FQNNGV. For the CDR3, the DNA is TGTGCCAGCAGCCAAAAGGACAGGCGCACAGATACGCAGTATTTT. As protein: CASSQKDRRTDTQYF. Based on the CDR3 plus reference TRBV11-2 and TRBJ2-3, the full variable domain is EAGVAQSPRYKIIEKRQSVAFWCNPISGHATLYWYQQILGQGPKLLIQFQNNGVVDDSQLPKDRFSAERLKGVDSTLKIQPAKLEDSAVYLCASSQKDRRTDTQYFGPGTRLTVL.

This sequence joins TRBV2 and TRBJ1-2; tentative D call: TRBD1 (5 bases). The CDR3 covers 12 residues. CDR1 SNHLY and CDR2 FYNNEI come from the germline V gene. V was shortened by 8 bases and J by 4 bases, with 11 bases between the two germline ends. This chain's CDR3 is CASDGGAYGYTF. The CDR3 DNA follows: TGTGCCAGCGACGGAGGGGCCTATGGCTACACCTTC.

This chain connects TRBV7-9 to TRBJ2-3; 9 nucleotides align to TRBD2. The CDR3 has 18 residues. Per the germline V gene, CDR1 is SEHNR and CDR2 is FQNEAQ (reference sequence). Trimming at V came to 3 bases and at J to 2 bases, leaving 12 bases not matched to a gene. CDR3 in amino acids: CASSFFSGGPLNTDTQYF. The DNA of the CDR3 is TGTGCCAGCAGCTTCTTTAGCGGGGGTCCTCTTAACACAGATACGCAGTATTTT.

V and J are TRBV28 and TRBJ1-2; 9 nucleotides agree with TRBD1. V lost 4 bases and J lost 4; bases outside the gene matches: 7. The germline V gene has CDR1 MDHEN and CDR2 SYDVKM. This CDR3 contains 15 residues. In DNA form, the CDR3 reads TGTGCCAGCAGTTCCCACAGGGGGCGGGGCTATGGCTACACCTTC. It translates to CASSSHRGRGYGYTF.

The chain joins TRBV27 to TRBJ2-7, with a possible D match to TRBD1 (5 bases). The germline V gene has CDR1 MNHEY and CDR2 SMNVEV (reference sequence). This CDR3 contains 12 residues. Trimming shortened V by 8 bases and J by 6 bases, and 14 bases separated the two germline ends. CDR3 amino acids: CASGYQGAEQYF. The CDR3 region has the DNA TGTGCCAGCGGATACCAGGGTGCCGAGCAGTACTTC.

The rearrangement links TRBV19 to TRBJ2-5, with 8 bases aligning to TRBD1. Unmatched junction bases numbered 10, after V lost 4 bases and J lost 3 bases. The CDR3 is made up of 16 amino acids. The germline gives CDR1 LNHDA, CDR2 SQIVND (reference sequence). CDR3 sequence reads: CASSTRHRGQEETQYF. In nucleotides, the CDR3 is TGTGCCAGTAGTACTAGACACAGGGGACAGGAAGAGACCCAGTACTTC.

J is TRBJ1-2 and V is TRBV11-2; the D is unclear. The CDR3 has 19 residues. V was pared by 2 bases and J by 7 bases, with 29 bases between. Germline-derived CDR1 and CDR2 are SGHAT and FQNNGV. The chain's CDR3 is CASSLYSDRDGWLRGGYTF. The CDR3 DNA reads as TGTGCCAGCAGCTTATACAGTGATCGGGATGGCTGGCTTCGAGGTGGCTACACCTTC.

This chain connects TRBV2 to TRBJ2-1; 13 bases are a match to TRBD2. Trimming took 7 bases from V and 5 from J; bases not matched to a gene: 8. The CDR3 sequence is 16 residues long. Per germline, CDR1 SNHLY and CDR2 FYNNEI. CDR3 bases: TGTGCCAGCACCCGCTTGGGACTAGCGGGGAACAATGAGCAGTTCTTC. Protein product: CASTRLGLAGNNEQFF.

This clone has just a few counts. The J gene is TRBJ2-1, the V gene TRBV2, with D perhaps TRBD2 (6 bases). CDR1 is SNHLY and CDR2 is FYNNEI in the germline V gene. The CDR3 has 16 residues. V was trimmed by 7 bases and J by 6 bases, leaving 22 bases between them. The CDR3 DNA reads TGTGCCAGCACGGGGTCACGGGGGAAGGCCGGCAATGAGCAGTTCTTC. It codes for CASTGSRGKAGNEQFF.

This clone appeared a single time. This chain connects TRBV19 to TRBJ2-3; TRBD2 aligns across 7 bases. Germline-derived CDR1 and CDR2 are LNHDA and SQIVND (reference sequence). V was clipped by 3 bases and J by 5 bases; unmatched bases: 8. This CDR3 region has 15 residues. DNA of the CDR3: TGTGCCAGTAGTATCGGTAGCGGGTGGGGAGATACGCAGTATTTT. Translation: CASSIGSGWGDTQYF.

The chain carries TRBV9 and TRBJ2-1, with 8 positions matching TRBD2. The germline V gene has CDR1 SGDLS and CDR2 YYNGEE. V trimming: 3 bases; J trimming: 4 bases; junction bases outside the gene matches: 9. CDR3 size: 16 residues. The CDR3 reads CASSAAGALTYNEQFF. CDR3 bases: TGTGCCAGCAGCGCAGCGGGAGCCCTAACATACAATGAGCAGTTCTTC.

The chain has TRBV28 and TRBJ1-2, with D uncertain. There are 12 residues in the CDR3. Trimming pared 6 bases from V and 12 bases from J, leaving 17 bases between. Germline values: CDR1 MDHEN, CDR2 SYDVKM. Here the CDR3 reads CASSEGLEGNTF. The CDR3 DNA reads as TGTGCCAGCAGCGAGGGATTGGAGGGAAACACCTTC.